A single sample gave rise to the 12 T cell receptor beta chains below, sequenced in a study of beta chain features in type 1 diabetes. Every bit of the isolated RNA underwent reverse transcription, so sequencing read expressed TCRB transcripts. The repertoire was sequenced with immunoSEQ multiplex PCR; TCRdb's copy has only in-frame clones and lacks some. The table shows 250,000 to 350,000 clones, with roughly an eighth occurring only once. These receptors' antigens are unknown. Broader study findings: There was a moderate but significant shortening of TCRB CDR3s in all four CD4+ subsets of Type 1 diabetes patients.

The sequencing sample was made of naive CD4+ T cells from blood. All receptors derive from a man aged 25-45 years with type 1 diabetes.

This clone has only a few counts. This chain connects TRBV23-1 to TRBJ2-7; tentatively, D is TRBD2 (7 bases). TRBV23-1 is sorted into the ORF group, with uncertain function. This CDR3 has 18 amino acids. Trimming pared 0 bases from V and 6 bases from J, leaving 24 bases between. The DNA of the CDR3 is TGCGCCAGCAGTCAATCGAAAAATGGGCGGGGGCCGCTCGGCGAGCAGTACTTC. Its translation is CASSQSKNGRGPLGEQYF.

This clone was seen only a few times. This chain links TRBV7-7 with TRBJ2-1, with TRBD2 matching over 10 bases. Germline-derived CDR1 and CDR2 are SSHAT and FNYEAQ (reference sequence). The CDR3 spans 16 residues. The V gene end was trimmed by 4 bases and the J gene end by 1 base; junction bases not matched to a gene: 4. CDR3 nucleotide sequence: TGTGCCAGCAGCTCACTAGCGGGGTGGTCCTACAATGAGCAGTTCTTC. Residues: CASSSLAGWSYNEQFF.

The sample holds a few counts of this clone. The V gene is TRBV5-5, the J gene TRBJ1-2; 7 bases line up with TRBD1. V dropped 4 bases and J dropped 8; count of bases not matched to a gene: 11. This CDR3 has 14 amino acids. Germline-derived CDR1 and CDR2 are SGHKS and YYEKEE (reference sequence). CDR3 bases: TGTGCCAGCAGCCCCCCCGGACAGGAGCGGGGCTACACCTTC. Its translation: CASSPPGQERGYTF.

The gene calls are TRBV28 and TRBJ1-1, with 7 bases aligning to TRBD1. Germline V gene lookup returns CDR1 MDHEN and CDR2 SYDVKM. J gave up 1 base and V 5 bases, and 7 bases lay outside the gene matches. This CDR3 is 15 amino acids long. The CDR3 here is CASSLGGGANTEAFF. The CDR3 DNA reads as TGTGCCAGCAGTCTTGGAGGGGGCGCGAACACTGAAGCTTTCTTT.

This clone was seen a handful of times. The chain employs TRBV30 and TRBJ2-1, with D possibly matching TRBD2 (5 bases). This CDR3 is 14 amino acids long. CDR1 and CDR2 from the germline V gene are GTSNPN and SVGIG (reference sequence). Deletions cut 3 bases from V and 7 bases from J, with 16 bases between. CDR3 sequence (DNA): TGTGCCTGGAGGGGTAGAGGGTCTAAGAATGAGCAGTTCTTC. This sequence encodes CAWRGRGSKNEQFF.

This clone was counted between two and nine times. This rearrangement joins TRBV7-3 to TRBJ1-1; D not certain. This CDR3 contains 13 residues. Germline V gene lookup returns CDR1 SGHTA and CDR2 FQGTGA. Between the trimmed V and J ends, which lost 8 bases and 0 bases, there was a span of 10 bases. The CDR3 sequence: CASLEQLNTEAFF. For the CDR3, the DNA is TGTGCCAGCCTTGAACAGCTGAACACTGAAGCTTTCTTT.

This clone was counted a few times. The CDR3 nucleotides are TGTGCCAGCAGCTCAACCGGGACAGGGGGGAGCGAGCAGTACTTC. It translates to CASSSTGTGGSEQYF. V is TRBV7-9 and J is TRBJ2-7; 11 nucleotides line up with TRBD1. This CDR3 is built from 15 residues. CDR1 and CDR2 (germline): SEHNR, FQNEAQ (reference sequence). Trimming removed 4 bases from V and 6 bases from J; junction bases left unmatched: 8.

This chain connects TRBV5-1 to TRBJ2-5, with D perhaps matching TRBD1 (6 bases). V lost 3 bases and J 3 bases, leaving 12 bases between the germline ends. Per germline, CDR1 SGHRS and CDR2 YFSETQ. The CDR3 extends over 14 amino acids. CDR3 DNA sequence: TGCGCCAGCAGCTCTACAGGGTTCGAAGAGACCCAGTACTTC. As protein: CASSSTGFEETQYF.

In this sample, this clone turned up a few times. V is TRBV4-3 and J is TRBJ2-3, with D maybe TRBD2 (6 bases). In germline, CDR1 is LGHNA, CDR2 YSLEER. V shed 1 base and J shed 4 bases, with 9 bases lying between them. This CDR3 has 14 amino acids. The CDR3 loop is CASSQAGDADTQYF. The CDR3 bases are TGCGCCAGCAGCCAAGCGGGAGACGCAGATACGCAGTATTTT.

This clone was found a few times. The J gene is TRBJ2-5, the V gene TRBV2; 8 nucleotides agree with TRBD2. The CDR3 extends over 17 amino acids. V was clipped by 0 bases and J by 5 bases; unmatched bases: 11. From germline, CDR1 is SNHLY and CDR2 FYNNEI. The CDR3 is CASSEALLREGSETQYF. CDR3 in DNA: TGTGCCAGCAGTGAAGCGCTTCTACGGGAGGGGTCGGAGACCCAGTACTTC.

The chain employs TRBV6-6 and TRBJ2-7, with 7 positions matching TRBD1. Germline CDR1 and CDR2: MNHNY and SVGAGI (reference sequence). This CDR3 is 15 amino acids long. The V segment lost 4 bases and the J segment 4 bases; nucleotides outside the gene matches: 10. CDR3 in DNA: TGTGCCAGCAGTTTGGGACAGTATGTTGGGTACGAGCAGTACTTC. Protein product: CASSLGQYVGYEQYF.

This chain links TRBV7-2 with TRBJ1-2; tentative D call: TRBD1 (6 bases). V lost 6 bases, J lost 8 bases, and 19 bases lay in between. CDR3 length equals 14 residues. CDR1 is SGHTA and CDR2 is FQGNSA in the germline V gene. This CDR3 reads CASRPNAGGQGYTF. In nucleotides, the CDR3 is TGTGCCAGCAGGCCTAACGCGGGGGGCCAAGGCTACACCTTC.